Included here is one T cell receptor beta chain sequence, with context. V shed 6 bases and J 2 bases; nucleotides not matched to a gene: 5. This CDR3 is built from 15 residues. In germline, CDR1 is SGHTA, CDR2 FQGNSA. These data are taken from a study of chemoradiotherapy in HPV16-positive cancers. About the study: Two HPV16-positive patients' cells yielded candidate HPV-specific clones and common motifs.

Data came from immunoSEQ multiplex PCR; TCRdb stores just in-frame clones and leaves some out. The top ten hold 3% to 4% of the sample, which has about 32,000 clones, about four fifths seen once. Material: blood, obtained from a patient who underwent chemoradiotherapy. The receptor's source is a human donor with HPV-associated anogenital cancer. The V gene is TRBV7-2, the J gene TRBJ2-7; 12 nucleotides agree with TRBD2. As DNA, the CDR3 is TGTGCCAGCAGGTTACTAGCGGGGGGTGCCTACGAGCAGTACTTC. Its protein is CASRLLAGGAYEQYF.